This TCR beta chain was retrieved from a study of control samples from healthy donors and cancer patients (TCRdb year 2020). Library preparation employed the immunoSEQ multiplex PCR assay. TCRdb carries this immuneACCESS record with in-frame sequences only. Its versions omit some clonotypes, under half of them owing to an unresolved V gene in the studies checked, with the rest unexplained. The sample contains about 130,000 clones, approximately 91% of them found a single time. The ten most abundant clones make up roughly 3.2% of the sample. As to this clone: This clone's antigen is unknown. Base qualities are missing; no much larger clone stands one base away.

According to the germline V gene, CDR1 reads KGHSH and CDR2 reads LQKENI. The CDR3 runs 18 residues from the cysteine to the phenylalanine. Only CDR3 DNA remains: 54 bases, in frame from the first base. Trimmed from V: 5 bases; trimmed from J: 0 bases; junction bases lacking a gene match: 15. The chain was built from TRBV18 and TRBJ1-1, with 7 junctional bases fitting TRBD1. The sequenced sample consisted of blood. The receptor was derived from a man between 45 and 60 years old in good health. The nucleotide sequence reads TGTGCCAGCTCAACCCTCGGGGGACTCAGGGGGGTGAACACTGAAGCTTTCTTT. This encodes CASSTLGGLRGVNTEAFF. Where the CDR3 stops, the reference TRBV18 and TRBJ1-1 genes take over; the full variable domain is NAGVMQNPRHLVRRRGQEARLRCSPMKGHSHVYWYRQLPEEGLKFMVYLQKENIIDESGMPKERFSAEFPKEGPSILRIQQVVRGDSAAYFCASSTLGGLRGVNTEAFFGQGTRLTVV.